This T cell receptor (beta chain) emerged from a study of T-cell reconstitution after alpha-beta-depleted transplantation in children. Unique molecular identifiers were used to barcode this TCRbeta library. TCRdb re-called the PCR reads with MiXCR, one entry per CDR3 protein. The sample shows almost 500,000 distinct CDR3 sequences, 12% of them seen only once. Trimming left V 1 base short and J 4 bases short, with 10 bases between. The CDR3 runs to 14 residues. Germline-derived CDR1 and CDR2 are LGHNA and YSLEER. The sequence was collected from a human donor who donated a stem cell graft to a child with combined immunodeficiency. Source: PBMCs from the stem cell graft donor, taken from the stem cell graft. This chain connects TRBV4-3 to TRBJ2-5; no clear D gene. CDR3 residues: CASSQGTHRETQYF. CDR3 DNA sequence: TGCGCCAGCAGCCAAGGGACCCACCGAGAGACCCAGTACTTC.